The clone carrying this T cell receptor (beta chain) was seen at least ten times. Amplification yielded TCR beta CDR3 regions, with RNA transcripts as the source. TCR CDR3 regions were first amplified by RT-PCR with HTBI primers. TCRdb independently ran MiXCR on the multiplex PCR reads; one entry per CDR3 protein. This table has about 500,000 distinct CDR3 sequences, around 15% appearing once. These data belong to a study of T cells in Graves' hyperthyroidism and ophthalmopathy. Per germline, CDR1 MNHEY and CDR2 SVGEGT. There are 13 residues in the CDR3. The V and J ends lost 6 bases and 5 bases, in that order; junction bases with no gene match: 3.

Material: blood. This TCR was recovered from a woman aged 18-29 years with Graves' hyperthyroidism. The J gene is TRBJ2-5, the V gene TRBV6-2 or TRBV6-3, with TRBD2 identical over 10 bases. The CDR3 region has the DNA TGTGCCAGCAGATGGACTAGCGGCGAGACCCAGTACTTC. Translation: CASRWTSGETQYF.